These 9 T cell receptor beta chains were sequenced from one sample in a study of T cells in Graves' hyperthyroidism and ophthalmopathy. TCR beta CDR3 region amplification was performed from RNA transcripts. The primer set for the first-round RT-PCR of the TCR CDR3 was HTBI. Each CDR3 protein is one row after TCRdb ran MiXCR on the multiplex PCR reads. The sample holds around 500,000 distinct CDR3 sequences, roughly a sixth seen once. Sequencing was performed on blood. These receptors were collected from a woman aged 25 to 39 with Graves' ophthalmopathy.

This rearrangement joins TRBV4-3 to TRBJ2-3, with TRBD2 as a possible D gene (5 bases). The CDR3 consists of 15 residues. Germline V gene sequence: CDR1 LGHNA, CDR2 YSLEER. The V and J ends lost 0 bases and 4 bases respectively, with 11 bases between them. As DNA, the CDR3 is TGCGCCAGCAGCCAAGAAAAGATCGGGGCAGATACGCAGTATTTT. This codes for CASSQEKIGADTQYF.

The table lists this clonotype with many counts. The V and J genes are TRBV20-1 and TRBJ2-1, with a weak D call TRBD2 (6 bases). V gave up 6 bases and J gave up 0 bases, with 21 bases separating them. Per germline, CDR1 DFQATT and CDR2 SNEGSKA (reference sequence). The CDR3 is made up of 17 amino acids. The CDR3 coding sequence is TGCAGTGCGGGAGGCGGGGAGGCTAGCAACTCCTACAATGAGCAGTTCTTC. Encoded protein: CSAGGGEASNSYNEQFF.

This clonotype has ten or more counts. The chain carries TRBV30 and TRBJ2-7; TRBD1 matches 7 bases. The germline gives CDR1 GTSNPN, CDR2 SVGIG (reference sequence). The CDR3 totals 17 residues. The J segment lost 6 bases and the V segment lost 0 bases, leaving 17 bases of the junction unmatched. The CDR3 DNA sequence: TGTGCCTGGAGTGTACTCTCTTTCGGGACAGCCTTAACCGAGCAGTACTTC. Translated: CAWSVLSFGTALTEQYF.

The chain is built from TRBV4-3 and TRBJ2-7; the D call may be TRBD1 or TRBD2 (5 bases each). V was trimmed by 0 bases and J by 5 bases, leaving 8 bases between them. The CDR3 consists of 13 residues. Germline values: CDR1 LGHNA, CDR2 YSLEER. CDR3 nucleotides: TGCGCCAGCAGCCAAGAGAGGGGTAACGAGCAGTACTTC. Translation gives CASSQERGNEQYF.

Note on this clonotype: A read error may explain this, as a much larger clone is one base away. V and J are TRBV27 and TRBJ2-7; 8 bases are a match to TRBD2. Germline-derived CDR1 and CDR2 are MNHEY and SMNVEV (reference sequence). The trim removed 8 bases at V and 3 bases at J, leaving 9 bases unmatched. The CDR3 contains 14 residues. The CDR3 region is CASGHGRGGYEQYF. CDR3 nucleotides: TGTGCCAGCGGTCACGGGAGGGGGGGCTACGAGCAGTACTTC.

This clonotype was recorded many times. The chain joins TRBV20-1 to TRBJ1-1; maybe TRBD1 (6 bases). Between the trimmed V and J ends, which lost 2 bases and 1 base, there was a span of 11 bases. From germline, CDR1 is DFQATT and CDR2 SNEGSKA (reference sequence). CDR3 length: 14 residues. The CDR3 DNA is TGCAGTGCTAGACCTAGGGACACGAACACTGAAGCTTTCTTT. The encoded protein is CSARPRDTNTEAFF.

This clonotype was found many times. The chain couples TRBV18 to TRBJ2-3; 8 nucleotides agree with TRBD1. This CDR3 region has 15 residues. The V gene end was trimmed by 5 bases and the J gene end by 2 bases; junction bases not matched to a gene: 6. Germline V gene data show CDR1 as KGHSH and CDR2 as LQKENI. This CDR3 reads CASSADRGHTDTQYF. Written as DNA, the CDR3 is TGTGCCAGCTCAGCAGACAGGGGCCACACAGATACGCAGTATTTT. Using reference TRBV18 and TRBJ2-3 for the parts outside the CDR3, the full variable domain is NAGVMQNPRHLVRRRGQEARLRCSPMKGHSHVYWYRQLPEEGLKFMVYLQKENIIDESGMPKERFSAEFPKEGPSILRIQQVVRGDSAAYFCASSADRGHTDTQYFGPGTRLTVL.

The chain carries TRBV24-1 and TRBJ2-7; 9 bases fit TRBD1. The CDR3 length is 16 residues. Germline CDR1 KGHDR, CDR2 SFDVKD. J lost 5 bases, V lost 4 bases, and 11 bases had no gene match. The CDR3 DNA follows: TGTGCCACCAGTGACTCGGGACAGGGCCCGATAAACGAGCAGTACTTC. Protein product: CATSDSGQGPINEQYF.

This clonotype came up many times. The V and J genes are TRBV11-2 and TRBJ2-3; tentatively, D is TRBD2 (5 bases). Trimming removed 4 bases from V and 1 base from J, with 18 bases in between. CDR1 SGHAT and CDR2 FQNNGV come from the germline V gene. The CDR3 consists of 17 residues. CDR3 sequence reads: CASSSIDAPAGTDTQYF. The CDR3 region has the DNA TGTGCCAGCAGCTCGATCGATGCCCCAGCGGGCACAGATACGCAGTATTTT.